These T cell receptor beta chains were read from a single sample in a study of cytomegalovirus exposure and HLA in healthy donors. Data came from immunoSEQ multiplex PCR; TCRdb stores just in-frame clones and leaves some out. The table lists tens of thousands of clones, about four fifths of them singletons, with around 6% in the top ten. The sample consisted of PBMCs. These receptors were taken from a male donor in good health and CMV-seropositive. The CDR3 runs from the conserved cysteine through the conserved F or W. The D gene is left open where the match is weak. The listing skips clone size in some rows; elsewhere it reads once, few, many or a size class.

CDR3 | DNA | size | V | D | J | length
CASSQTPAVGGYTF | TGCGCCAGCAGCCAGACCCCGGCGGTCGGTGGCTACACCTTC | few | TRBV4-1 | - | TRBJ1-2 | 14
CASSSGQYYQPQHF | TGTGCCAGCAGTTCGGGACAGTACTATCAGCCCCAGCATTTT | - | TRBV27 | TRBD1 | TRBJ1-5 | 14
CASIRQGARNTEAFF | TGTGCCAGCATACGACAGGGGGCTAGGAACACTGAAGCTTTCTTT | - | TRBV7-2 | TRBD1 | TRBJ1-1 | 15
CASRLGQGGTYEQYF | TGTGCCAGCAGGCTGGGACAGGGAGGTACCTACGAGCAGTACTTC | few | TRBV6-5 | TRBD1 | TRBJ2-7 | 15
CASSLGGSEAFF | TGTGCCAGCAGTTTAGGGGGGAGTGAAGCTTTCTTT | - | TRBV28 | - | TRBJ1-1 | 12
CASSGTGELNEQFF | TGTGCCAGCAGTGGAACAGGGGAACTTAATGAGCAGTTCTTC | - | TRBV6-4 | TRBD1 | TRBJ2-1 | 14
CSVEGTGVYGYTF | TGCAGCGTTGAAGGCACAGGGGTGTATGGCTACACCTTC | - | TRBV29-1 | TRBD1 | TRBJ1-2 | 13
CASRWTGSDGYTF | TGCGCCAGCAGGTGGACAGGGTCGGATGGCTACACCTTC | - | TRBV5-1 | TRBD1 | TRBJ1-2 | 13
CASSLARYSYEQYF | TGTGCCAGCAGCTTGGCTAGGTATTCGTACGAGCAGTACTTC | - | TRBV11-2 | - | TRBJ2-7 | 14
CAWTSGSSDTQYF | TGTGCCTGGACTAGCGGGTCTTCAGATACGCAGTATTTT | - | TRBV30 | TRBD2 | TRBJ2-3 | 13
CASSQVSTGTSYEQYF | TGCGCCAGCAGCCAAGTCTCGACAGGGACCTCCTACGAGCAGTACTTC | - | TRBV4-1 | TRBD1 | TRBJ2-7 | 16
CASTPGGQGRCEAFF | TGTGCCAGCACTCCAGGGGGACAGGGGCGTTGTGAAGCTTTCTTT | few | TRBV28 | TRBD1 | TRBJ1-1 | 15
CASSSPRTGELFF | TGTGCCAGCAGTTCCCCGAGGACCGGGGAGCTGTTTTTT | once | TRBV28 | - | TRBJ2-2 | 13
CASRPTGVETQYF | TGCGCCAGTCGACCGACAGGGGTAGAGACCCAGTACTTC | - | TRBV5-1 | TRBD1 | TRBJ2-5 | 13
CAISHEGDQPQHF | TGTGCCATCAGTCATGAGGGTGATCAGCCCCAGCATTTT | - | TRBV10-3 | - | TRBJ1-5 | 13
CASSQEQGASNSPLHF | TGCGCCAGCAGCCAAGAGCAGGGGGCATCGAATTCACCCCTCCACTTT | - | TRBV4-1 | TRBD1 | TRBJ1-6 | 16
CASGGGGSYEQYF | TGTGCCAGCGGGGGAGGGGGATCCTACGAGCAGTACTTC | once | TRBV2 | - | TRBJ2-7 | 13
CASSFQGSSYNSPLHF | TGTGCCAGCAGTTTCCAGGGGAGCTCCTATAATTCACCCCTCCACTTT | - | TRBV28 | - | TRBJ1-6 | 16
CASSTQGGSEQYF | TGTGCCAGTAGTACGCAGGGGGGCTCCGAGCAGTACTTC | - | TRBV19 | - | TRBJ2-7 | 13
CASSPGLWGPQYF | TGTGCCAGCAGTCCGGGCCTTTGGGGGCCGCAGTATTTT | - | TRBV6-5 | - | TRBJ2-3 | 13
CASSFSGGYTF | TGTGCCAGCAGCTTTTCCGGTGGCTACACCTTC | - | TRBV5-6 | - | TRBJ1-2 | 11
CASSLLIQGSSYNEQFF | TGTGCCAGCAGTCTCCTCATACAGGGCTCCTCCTACAATGAGCAGTTCTTC | - | TRBV28 | - | TRBJ2-1 | 17
CASSLGLGTRDEQFF | TGTGCCAGCAGCTTGGGATTAGGGACTAGAGATGAGCAGTTCTTC | - | TRBV5-4 | TRBD2 | TRBJ2-1 | 15
CASSLGGNSPLHF | TGTGCCAGCAGTCTAGGCGGAAATTCACCCCTCCACTTT | - | TRBV27 | - | TRBJ1-6 | 13
CASSSFRANYGYTF | TGTGCCAGCAGTTCATTCAGGGCTAACTATGGCTACACCTTC | - | TRBV28 | - | TRBJ1-2 | 14
CASSPDRGTEAFF | TGTGCCAGCAGCCCAGACAGGGGTACTGAAGCTTTCTTT | few | TRBV11-2 | TRBD1 | TRBJ1-1 | 13
CASKVTRENEQYF | TGTGCCAGCAAAGTAACTAGAGAAAACGAGCAGTACTTC | - | TRBV2 | - | TRBJ2-7 | 13
CATSRGIDRANTEAFF | TGTGCCACCAGCAGAGGCATCGACAGGGCGAACACTGAAGCTTTCTTT | - | TRBV15 | TRBD1 | TRBJ1-1 | 16
CASSGRTGGGDTQYF | TGTGCCAGCAGCGGACGGACAGGGGGCGGGGATACGCAGTATTTT | once | TRBV7-2 | TRBD1 | TRBJ2-3 | 15
CASSQVTLPSSGANVLTF | TGCGCCAGCAGCCAAGTGACGTTACCTAGCTCTGGGGCCAACGTCCTGACTTTC | - | TRBV4-1 | - | TRBJ2-6 | 18
CASSPSFSLLGRGSPLHF | TGTGCCAGCAGCCCTTCCTTTTCACTCCTCGGGCGGGGTTCACCCCTCCACTTT | - | TRBV11-2 | - | TRBJ1-6 | 18
CASNNGGQETQYF | TGTGCCAGCAATAATGGGGGGCAAGAGACCCAGTACTTC | - | TRBV27 | - | TRBJ2-5 | 13
CASSSPRRTSPYNEQFF | TGTGCCAGCAGCTCACCCCGACGGACTAGCCCTTACAATGAGCAGTTCTTC | - | TRBV7-8 | TRBD2 | TRBJ2-1 | 17
CASSSIAGGREQFF | TGTGCCAGCAGTTCCATAGCGGGAGGCCGGGAGCAGTTCTTC | - | TRBV28 | TRBD2 | TRBJ2-1 | 14
CASSRTRLDNYGYTF | TGTGCCAGCAGCCGCACCAGACTCGATAACTATGGCTACACCTTC | few | TRBV7-9 | - | TRBJ1-2 | 15
CATSRSSRQGVSPLHF | TGTGCCACCAGCAGATCATCAAGACAGGGGGTTTCACCCCTCCACTTT | - | TRBV15 | TRBD1 | TRBJ1-6 | 16
CASRSTGSSYNSPLHF | TGTGCCAGCAGATCAACAGGGAGCTCCTATAATTCACCCCTCCACTTT | - | TRBV7-2 | - | TRBJ1-6 | 16
CATSSDRGMNTEAFF | TGTGCCACCAGTTCCGACAGGGGCATGAACACTGAAGCTTTCTTT | - | TRBV15 | TRBD1 | TRBJ1-1 | 15
CASSYSGAGGYGYTF | TGTGCCAGCAGTTACTCGGGGGCAGGCGGCTATGGCTACACCTTC | - | TRBV6-5 | - | TRBJ1-2 | 15
CASSWGQGSLRRSLSYEQYF | TGCGCCAGCAGCTGGGGACAGGGGTCACTACGCCGAAGTTTATCCTACGAGCAGTACTTC | few | TRBV5-1 | TRBD1 | TRBJ2-7 | 20
CASSASGLAWSNQPQHF | TGTGCCAGCAGCGCGTCAGGGTTGGCCTGGAGCAATCAGCCCCAGCATTTT | - | TRBV9 | - | TRBJ1-5 | 17
CASSYGGNEQFF | TGTGCCAGCAGTTACGGGGGGAATGAGCAGTTCTTC | - | TRBV6-5 | - | TRBJ2-1 | 12
CASRDRLVFSNQPQHF | TGTGCCAGTAGGGACAGGTTGGTATTTAGCAATCAGCCCCAGCATTTT | - | TRBV19 | TRBD1 | TRBJ1-5 | 16
CASSLTGTVGEKLFF | TGTGCCAGCAGCTTAACGGGAACCGTGGGGGAAAAACTGTTTTTT | - | TRBV7-9 | - | TRBJ1-4 | 15
CASSQEAASQAGNTIYF | TGCGCCAGCAGCCAAGAAGCCGCCTCTCAGGCGGGAAACACCATATATTTT | - | TRBV4-1 | - | TRBJ1-3 | 17
CASSEDQGFPYEQYF | TGTGCCAGCAGTGAAGACCAGGGGTTTCCCTACGAGCAGTACTTC | - | TRBV6-1 | - | TRBJ2-7 | 15
CASSLGDRVDSPLHF | TGTGCCAGCAGCTTGGGAGACAGGGTCGATTCACCCCTCCACTTT | - | TRBV7-9 | TRBD1 | TRBJ1-6 | 15
CASSSGGRTGELFF | TGTGCCAGCAGTTCAGGGGGGCGAACCGGGGAGCTGTTTTTT | - | TRBV6-5 | - | TRBJ2-2 | 14
CARLQGNQPQHF | TGTGCCAGATTGCAGGGCAATCAGCCCCAGCATTTT | once | TRBV27 | - | TRBJ1-5 | 12
CASGRGGGYEQYF | TGTGCCAGCGGGAGAGGCGGGGGTTACGAGCAGTACTTC | once | TRBV6-1 | TRBD2 | TRBJ2-7 | 13
CASSSNQDINEKLFF | TGCGCCAGCAGCAGTAACCAGGATATTAATGAAAAACTGTTTTTT | - | TRBV5-1 | - | TRBJ1-4 | 15
CASSPLAGGHEQYF | TGCGCCAGCAGCCCATTAGCGGGAGGACACGAGCAGTACTTC | - | TRBV4-1 | TRBD2 | TRBJ2-7 | 14
CASRRDRGANYGYTF | TGTGCCAGCAGAAGGGACAGGGGAGCTAACTATGGCTACACCTTC | - | TRBV6-5 | TRBD1 | TRBJ1-2 | 15
CASSRISGRLGGELFF | TGCGCCAGCAGCCGCATTAGCGGGAGGTTGGGCGGGGAGCTGTTTTTT | - | TRBV4-1 | TRBD2 | TRBJ2-2 | 16
CASSLGLTSGNTIYF | TGTGCCAGTAGCTTGGGACTGACCTCTGGAAACACCATATATTTT | - | TRBV19 | - | TRBJ1-3 | 15
CSTWYFTGRAHGYTF | TGCAGCACTTGGTACTTCACAGGGAGGGCCCATGGCTACACCTTC | once | TRBV29-1 | - | TRBJ1-2 | 15
CASSVSEQFF | TGTGCCAGCAGTGTCTCTGAGCAGTTCTTC | - | TRBV2 | - | TRBJ2-1 | 10